These 8 T cell receptor beta chains share one sample of origin, sequenced in a study of blood T cell repertoires in COVID-19. Generated by immunoSEQ multiplex PCR, the TCRdb table keeps only in-frame clones and is missing some. The table lists some 15,000 clones, around 82% of them singletons. The sample consisted of peripheral blood. The source of these receptors is a human donor in a cohort sampled during active COVID-19.

V gene TRBV3-1 (or the pseudogene TRBV3-2) combines with J gene TRBJ2-5; 11 bases match TRBD2. The V segment lost 4 bases and the J segment 2 bases; nucleotides outside the gene matches: 9. The germline V gene encodes CDR1 LGHDT and CDR2 YNNKEL (reference sequence). CDR3 length equals 17 residues. The CDR3 sequence: CASSPFSGRGWQETQYF. The CDR3 DNA is TGTGCCAGCAGCCCCTTTAGCGGGAGGGGATGGCAAGAGACCCAGTACTTC.

The rearrangement uses TRBV28 and TRBJ1-5; 9 positions match TRBD1. After removal of 7 bases from V and 7 bases from J, the junction contained 14 bases not matched to a gene. Looked up from germline, CDR1 is MDHEN and CDR2 is SYDVKM. CDR3 length: 16 residues. CDR3 amino acids: CASIDTGGEGGQPQHF. The CDR3 bases are TGTGCCAGCATTGACACAGGGGGCGAGGGCGGGCAGCCCCAGCATTTT.

The J gene is TRBJ2-3, the V gene TRBV24-1, with 8 bases lining up with TRBD2. CDR1 is KGHDR and CDR2 is SFDVKD in the germline V gene. After removal of 7 bases from V and 4 bases from J, the junction contained 3 bases not matched to a gene. This CDR3 spans 13 amino acids. The DNA for the CDR3 is TGTGCCACCAGGAGCGGGAGCGCAGATACGCAGTATTTT. It encodes CATRSGSADTQYF.

V gene TRBV9 combines with J gene TRBJ2-1; tentative D call: TRBD1 (7 bases). Germline CDR1 and CDR2: SGDLS and YYNGEE. Trimming pared 4 bases from V and 4 bases from J, leaving 12 bases between. The length of the CDR3 is 14 residues. In DNA, the CDR3 is TGTGCCAGCAGCACGCGGGACAGATACAATGAGCAGTTCTTC. It codes for CASSTRDRYNEQFF.

The chain is built from TRBV6-5 and TRBJ2-1; 9 bases fit TRBD2. This CDR3 contains 14 residues. The germline V gene encodes CDR1 MNHEY and CDR2 SVGAGI. J was trimmed by 6 bases and V by 6 bases; bases with no gene match: 6. The CDR3 reads CASRPGTSFNEQFF. The CDR3 coding sequence is TGTGCCAGCAGACCCGGGACTAGCTTCAATGAGCAGTTCTTC.

This clone was counted a single time. The J gene is TRBJ1-6, the V gene TRBV20-1, with unresolved D. The ends were cut back, 3 bases at V and 0 bases at J, with 9 bases in the middle. The CDR3 covers 15 residues. The germline gives CDR1 DFQATT, CDR2 SNEGSKA (reference sequence). The CDR3 bases are TGCAGTGCTAGTTTAGGAGACTCCTATAATTCACCCCTCCACTTT. Its protein product is CSASLGDSYNSPLHF.

This clone occurred a few times. The J gene is TRBJ1-4, the V gene TRBV20-1; D is perhaps TRBD1 (6 bases). CDR1 and CDR2 from the germline V gene are DFQATT and SNEGSKA (reference sequence). Trimming left V 5 bases short and J 5 bases short, with 9 bases between. The CDR3 is made up of 12 amino acids. As DNA, the CDR3 is TGCAGTGCTGGTGACAGGAATGAAAAACTGTTTTTT. This codes for CSAGDRNEKLFF.

The V gene is TRBV5-5, the J gene TRBJ1-4; D ambiguous. The CDR3 sequence is 16 residues long. Trimming left V 6 bases short and J 2 bases short, with 17 bases between. Germline CDR1 and CDR2: SGHKS and YYEKEE (reference sequence). CDR3 in amino acids: CASTRGEFRTNEKLFF. The CDR3, as DNA: TGTGCCAGCACCCGGGGAGAATTCCGCACTAATGAAAAACTGTTTTTT.